Listed below are T cell receptor beta chains from one sample, sequenced in a study of blood T cell repertoires in COVID-19. TCRdb's table, derived via immunoSEQ multiplex PCR, lists solely in-frame clones and lacks some. The sample includes around 200,000 clones, roughly 86% of them seen just once. Material: peripheral blood. Source of these receptors: a man between 18 and 35 years old with active or convalescent COVID-19. CDR3s include the opening cysteine and the closing phenylalanine or tryptophan. The order of the fields is J gene, V gene, D gene, clone size, CDR3 DNA, CDR3 protein. D genes are given only for firm matches. Clone size is not always given. Where it is, it says once, few, many or a class for expanded clones.

>TRBJ2-5|TRBV28|NA|few
TGTGCCAGCAGTTTACAGAGCGTGGGGCGAGAGACCCAGTACTTC
CASSLQSVGRETQYF
>TRBJ1-2|TRBV5-4|NA|NA
TGTGCCAGCAGCTTGGCCGGCGGAGGGTACTATGGCTACACCTTC
CASSLAGGGYYGYTF
>TRBJ2-5|TRBV7-3|TRBD2|NA
TGTGCCAGCAGCTCTTCGGGGGGGAGACAAGAGACCCAGTACTTC
CASSSSGGRQETQYF
>TRBJ2-1|TRBV15|TRBD2|NA
TGTGCCACCAGCAGTGACATAGCGGGAGAAGGCTACAATGAGCAGTTCTTC
CATSSDIAGEGYNEQFF
>TRBJ2-3|TRBV4-1|NA|NA
TGCGCCAGCAGCCAAGCCGCGGGGAGAAGCACAGATACGCAGTATTTT
CASSQAAGRSTDTQYF
>TRBJ2-2|TRBV10-1|NA|few
TGCGCCAGCAGTGCACAGGGCCAGCTGTTTTTT
CASSAQGQLFF
>TRBJ2-1|TRBV11-2|TRBD2|NA
TGTGCCAGCAGCTTAGCCGGACTAGCGGGGACTGGCAATGAGCAGTTCTTC
CASSLAGLAGTGNEQFF
>TRBJ2-1|TRBV6-5|NA|NA
TGTGCCAGCACCGATAGAAGGACAGAAAACAATGAGCAGTTCTTC
CASTDRRTENNEQFF
>TRBJ1-3|TRBV7-2|NA|NA
TGTGCCAGCAGCTCACCCGGGACACCGAGAAACACCATATATTTT
CASSSPGTPRNTIYF
>TRBJ2-6|TRBV19|TRBD2|NA
TGTGCCAGTAGTAGACTAGCGGGCCTCTCTGGGGCCAACGTCCTGACTTTC
CASSRLAGLSGANVLTF
>TRBJ1-2|TRBV11-2|TRBD1|few
TGTGCCAGCAGCTCAATCCGGGACAGATCACTTTTTAACTATGGCTACACCTTC
CASSSIRDRSLFNYGYTF
>TRBJ2-1|TRBV19|TRBD2|NA
TGTGCCAGTAGTACGAGACTAGCTGGCAATGAGCAGTTCTTC
CASSTRLAGNEQFF
>TRBJ2-1|TRBV7-3|NA|NA
TGTGCCAGCAGCTTAACGACGGGGAATGAGCAGTTCTTC
CASSLTTGNEQFF
>TRBJ2-7|TRBV19|TRBD2|NA
TGTGCCAGTAGTCCCAGGGGGGCTAGCGGGAGTCGTGGAGAGCAGTACTTC
CASSPRGASGSRGEQYF
>TRBJ1-4|TRBV3-1/TRBV3-2|NA|few
TGTGCCAGCAGCCAAGTCGGTTTGGCTAATGAAAAACTGTTTTTT
CASSQVGLANEKLFF
>TRBJ2-5|TRBV6-1|TRBD2|few
TGTGCCAGCAGTGAAGGGGGGGGAATCCAAGAGACCCAGTACTTC
CASSEGGGIQETQYF
>TRBJ2-7|TRBV19|TRBD2|NA
TGTGCCAGTAGCACTACTAGCGGAGTCGCCAACGAGCAGTACTTC
CASSTTSGVANEQYF
>TRBJ2-1|TRBV10-1|TRBD1|NA
TGCGCCAGCAGTGGGGACAGCTACAATGAGCAGTTCTTC
CASSGDSYNEQFF
>TRBJ2-3|TRBV4-2|TRBD1|NA
TGTGCCAGCAGGCCGGACAGGGGCGCAGATACGCAGTATTTT
CASRPDRGADTQYF
>TRBJ2-1|TRBV4-1|NA|NA
TGCGCCAGCAGCCAAGATTCACAGCAGCAGTTCTTC
CASSQDSQQQFF
>TRBJ2-1|TRBV5-1|TRBD2|NA
TGCGCCAGCAGCTCCTCTAGCGGGGGAAACTACAATGAGCAGTTCTTC
CASSSSSGGNYNEQFF
>TRBJ2-7|TRBV6-5|TRBD2|NA
TGTGCCAGCAAAACTAGCGGGAGGGACGAGCAGTACTTC
CASKTSGRDEQYF
>TRBJ1-1|TRBV7-8|TRBD1|once
TGTGCCAGCAGCTCAAACAGGGGGACTGAAGCTTTCTTT
CASSSNRGTEAFF
>TRBJ1-4|TRBV19|TRBD1|NA
TGTGCCAGTAGTATACTAAAATTCTCGGGACAGGTCTTCGAAAAACTGTTTTTT
CASSILKFSGQVFEKLFF
>TRBJ2-7|TRBV11-1|TRBD1|NA
TGTGCCAGCAGCTTATATGGGACAGACTACGAGCAGTACTTC
CASSLYGTDYEQYF
>TRBJ2-3|TRBV18|NA|NA
TGTGCCAGCTCACCCCAGACTAGAGATACGCAGTATTTT
CASSPQTRDTQYF
>TRBJ1-3|TRBV7-9|NA|NA
TGTGCCAGCAGGTATCAGGGCTCTGGAAACACCATATATTTT
CASRYQGSGNTIYF
>TRBJ2-1|TRBV20-1|TRBD2|NA
TGCAGTGCTAGTGAGGGCGGGGGGTCCTACAATGAGCAGTTCTTC
CSASEGGGSYNEQFF
>TRBJ1-3|TRBV4-3|NA|few
TGCGCCAGCAGCCAAGTCGCAGGTTCTGGAAACACCATATATTTT
CASSQVAGSGNTIYF
>TRBJ1-2|TRBV12-3/TRBV12-4|NA|NA
TGTGCCAGCAGTGCTGGCGGGGGCTACACCTTC
CASSAGGGYTF
>TRBJ1-3|TRBV30|NA|NA
TGTGCCTGGAGTGGGGAGGCCAGCTTCTCTGGAAACACCATATATTTT
CAWSGEASFSGNTIYF
>TRBJ2-2|TRBV19|TRBD2|NA
TGTGCCAGTCAGACTAGCGGGAACACCGGGGAGCTGTTTTTT
CASQTSGNTGELFF
>TRBJ2-5|TRBV5-1|TRBD2|NA
TGCGCCAGCAGCTACCGGACTAGCGGCTTCCAAGAGACCCAGTACTTC
CASSYRTSGFQETQYF
>TRBJ1-3|TRBV30|NA|once
TGTGCCTGGAGGGTCTCAGGAGGAAACACCATATATTTT
CAWRVSGGNTIYF
>TRBJ1-6|TRBV7-9|NA|NA
TGTGCCAGCAGCTCGGAGGGACCCCTCCACTTT
CASSSEGPLHF
>TRBJ2-6|TRBV6-6|TRBD1|NA
TGTGCCAGCAGTACCGGGACAGTCTCTGTGGCCAACGTCCTGACTTTC
CASSTGTVSVANVLTF
>TRBJ2-5|TRBV13|NA|NA
TGTGCCAGCAGCTTAGGCCCGAGAGGGGGAGAGACCCAGTACTTC
CASSLGPRGGETQYF
>TRBJ2-1|TRBV5-1|TRBD2|NA
TGCGCCAGCAGCCACGCCGGGACTAGCGGTTACAATGAGCAGTTCTTC
CASSHAGTSGYNEQFF
>TRBJ2-1|TRBV6-2/TRBV6-3|TRBD1|once
TGTGCCAGCAGCTCAACAGGGGGCGGATTCGATGAGCAGTTCTTC
CASSSTGGGFDEQFF
>TRBJ2-1|TRBV27|TRBD2|NA
TGTGCCAGCAGTTTATCTCGTATCGGGACTAGCGGGAGTTATGAGCAGTTCTTC
CASSLSRIGTSGSYEQFF